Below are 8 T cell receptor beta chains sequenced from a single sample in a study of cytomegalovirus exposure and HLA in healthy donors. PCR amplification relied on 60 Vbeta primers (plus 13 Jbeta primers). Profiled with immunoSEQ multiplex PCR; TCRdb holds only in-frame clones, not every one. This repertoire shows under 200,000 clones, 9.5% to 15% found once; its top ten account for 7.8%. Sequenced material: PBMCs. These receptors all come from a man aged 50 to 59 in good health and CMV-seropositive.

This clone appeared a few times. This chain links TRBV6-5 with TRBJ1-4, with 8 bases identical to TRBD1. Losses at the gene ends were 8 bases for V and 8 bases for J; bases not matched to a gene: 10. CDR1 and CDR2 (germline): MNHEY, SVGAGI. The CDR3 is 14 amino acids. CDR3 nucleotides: TGTGCCAGCCACCCAATGGGACAGGCGGAAAAACTGTTTTTT. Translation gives CASHPMGQAEKLFF.

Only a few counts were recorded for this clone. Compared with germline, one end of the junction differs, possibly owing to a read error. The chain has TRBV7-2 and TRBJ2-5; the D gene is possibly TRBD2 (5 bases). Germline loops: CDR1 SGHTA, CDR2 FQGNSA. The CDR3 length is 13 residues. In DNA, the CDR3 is TGTGCCAGCAGCTTAGGGTGGGGAGTAACTTACGACTTC. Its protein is CASSLGWGVTYDF.

The CDR3 coding sequence is TGTGCCAGCAGCTTGGATAGAGCTTTGAACACTGAAGCTTTCTTT. Its translation: CASSLDRALNTEAFF. The chain is built from TRBV5-4 and TRBJ1-1, with D unresolved. Looked up from germline, CDR1 is SGHNT and CDR2 is YYREEE (reference sequence). The V end was cut by 0 bases, the J end by 0 bases, with 9 bases between. This CDR3 has 15 residues.

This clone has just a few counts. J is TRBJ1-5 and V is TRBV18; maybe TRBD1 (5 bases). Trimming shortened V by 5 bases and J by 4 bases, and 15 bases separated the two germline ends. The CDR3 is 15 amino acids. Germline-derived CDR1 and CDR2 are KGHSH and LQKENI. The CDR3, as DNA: TGTGCCAGCTCAACGCAGGGAATAGGAAATCAGCCCCAGCATTTT. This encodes CASSTQGIGNQPQHF.

CDR3 DNA: TGCGCCAGCAGCCACGACCGGGGACAAAGCTCCTACAATGAGCAGTTCTTC. It specifies CASSHDRGQSSYNEQFF. The rearrangement joins TRBV4-1 to TRBJ2-1; D may be TRBD1 (6 bases). V gave up 3 bases and J gave up 0 bases, with 15 bases separating them. This CDR3 is 17 amino acids long. Germline lookup yields CDR1 MGHRA and CDR2 YSYEKL.

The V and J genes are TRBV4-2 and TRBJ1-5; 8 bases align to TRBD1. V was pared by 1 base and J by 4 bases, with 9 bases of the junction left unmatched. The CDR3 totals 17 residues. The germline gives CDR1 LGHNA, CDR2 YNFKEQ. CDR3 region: CASSQGEGQEVNQPQHF. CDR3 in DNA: TGTGCCAGCAGCCAAGGCGAGGGACAGGAGGTGAATCAGCCCCAGCATTTT.

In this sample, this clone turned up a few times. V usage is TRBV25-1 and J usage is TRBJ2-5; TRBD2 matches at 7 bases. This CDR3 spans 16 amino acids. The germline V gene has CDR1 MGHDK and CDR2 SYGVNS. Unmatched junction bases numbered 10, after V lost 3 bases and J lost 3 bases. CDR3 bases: TGTGCCAGCAGTGACCTCGGGACTACGAGGAAAGAGACCCAGTACTTC. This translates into CASSDLGTTRKETQYF.

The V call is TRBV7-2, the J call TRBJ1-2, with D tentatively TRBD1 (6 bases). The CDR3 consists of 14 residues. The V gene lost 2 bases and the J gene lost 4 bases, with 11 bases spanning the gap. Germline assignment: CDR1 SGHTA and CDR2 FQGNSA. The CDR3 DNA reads TGTGCCAGCAGCTTATCCCGGACAGCCTATGGCTACACCTTC. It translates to CASSLSRTAYGYTF.